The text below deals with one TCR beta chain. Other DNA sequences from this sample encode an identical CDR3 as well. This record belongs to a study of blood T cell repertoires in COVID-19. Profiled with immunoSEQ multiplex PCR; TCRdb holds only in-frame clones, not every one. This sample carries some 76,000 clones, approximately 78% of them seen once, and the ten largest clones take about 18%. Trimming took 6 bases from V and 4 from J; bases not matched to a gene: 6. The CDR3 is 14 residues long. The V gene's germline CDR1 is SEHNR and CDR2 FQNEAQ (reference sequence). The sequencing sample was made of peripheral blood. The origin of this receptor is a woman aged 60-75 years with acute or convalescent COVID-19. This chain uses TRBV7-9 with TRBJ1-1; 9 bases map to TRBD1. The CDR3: CASSRQGVGTEAFF. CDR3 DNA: TGTGCCAGCAGTAGACAGGGGGTTGGCACTGAAGCTTTCTTT.